The 22 T cell receptor beta chains given below trace back to one sample, sequenced in a study of identical twins. One entry per CDR3 protein, called by TCRdb with MiXCR from the 5' RACE reads. Among hundreds of thousands of distinct CDR3 sequences listed, roughly 7% were seen once. This sample was also put to use in a study of yellow fever vaccine responses in identical twins.

Sequenced material: memory (CD45RO+) T cells sorted from blood. These receptors were collected from a woman aged 18-29 years in good health.

This clonotype was found a few times. This chain joins TRBV24-1 and TRBJ2-3; the match to TRBD2 covers 9 bases. V lost 8 bases to trimming and J lost 4 bases; unmatched junction nucleotides: 12. The CDR3 spans 16 residues. CDR1 is KGHDR and CDR2 is SFDVKD in the germline V gene. The CDR3 reads CATIRVCGRAADTQYF. The CDR3 DNA reads as TGTGCCACCATAAGGGTTTGCGGGAGGGCCGCAGATACGCAGTATTTT.

The J gene is TRBJ1-1, the V gene TRBV27; 7 nucleotides align to TRBD1. Germline CDR1 MNHEY, CDR2 SMNVEV (reference sequence). CDR3 size: 16 residues. V dropped 4 bases and J dropped 2; count of bases not matched to a gene: 10. CDR3 residues: CASSSYRRQGNTEAFF. The DNA for the CDR3 is TGTGCCAGCAGTTCCTACCGCCGACAGGGTAACACTGAAGCTTTCTTT.

V and J are TRBV18 and TRBJ1-1; D call uncertain. The V gene lost 2 bases and the J gene lost 3 bases, with 4 bases spanning the gap. The germline CDR1 and CDR2 sequences are KGHSH and LQKENI. CDR3 length: 12 residues. The CDR3 DNA follows: TGTGCCAGCTCACCAGTACACACTGAAGCTTTCTTT. Its translation: CASSPVHTEAFF.

The sample holds many counts of this clonotype. The rearrangement links TRBV20-1 to TRBJ1-1; D may be TRBD1 (5 bases). Looked up from germline, CDR1 is DFQATT and CDR2 is SNEGSKA (reference sequence). Trimming removed 2 bases from V and 4 bases from J, with 8 bases in between. This CDR3 comprises 12 residues. The CDR3 spells CSARSGSTEAFF. In DNA, the CDR3 is TGCAGTGCTAGATCAGGGAGCACTGAAGCTTTCTTT.

This clonotype was seen a handful of times. V usage is TRBV3-1 and J usage is TRBJ2-6, with TRBD1 as a possible D gene (5 bases). CDR1 is LGHDT, CDR2 YNNKEL, per germline (reference sequence). V dropped 7 bases and J dropped 4 bases, with 23 bases sitting between them. This CDR3 is 18 amino acids long. The CDR3 sequence is CASISYRGPKRGANVLTF. In DNA, the CDR3 is TGTGCCAGCATCTCCTATAGGGGTCCGAAGAGGGGGGCCAACGTCCTGACTTTC. Full variable domain (missing parts from reference TRBV3-1 and TRBJ2-6): DTAVSQTPKYLVTQMGNDKSIKCEQNLGHDTMYWYKQDSKKFLKIMFSYNNKELIINETVPNRFSPKSPDKAHLNLHINSLELGDSAVYFCASISYRGPKRGANVLTFGAGSRLTVL.

This clonotype showed up just a few times. The rearrangement uses TRBV27 and TRBJ2-2; D is unclear. Trimming took 3 bases from V and 1 from J, leaving 6 bases between them. The CDR3 runs 14 residues. Germline CDR1 MNHEY, CDR2 SMNVEV (reference sequence). The DNA of the CDR3 is TGTGCCAGCAGTTTTCGACTGAACACCGGGGAGCTGTTTTTT. It is translated as CASSFRLNTGELFF.

The V gene is TRBV12-3 or TRBV12-4, the J gene TRBJ2-3, with 10 bases fitting TRBD2. The CDR3 length is 16 residues. V lost 4 bases to trimming and J lost 1 base; unmatched junction nucleotides: 5. The CDR3 DNA is TGTGCCAGCAGTTCCCACGGGACTAGCGGCACAGATACGCAGTATTTT. Translation: CASSSHGTSGTDTQYF.

This clonotype showed up just a few times. This rearrangement joins TRBV19 to TRBJ1-4; D is undetermined. V lost 3 bases to trimming and J lost 6 bases, with 8 bases between them. This CDR3 contains 13 residues. Germline V gene sequence: CDR1 LNHDA, CDR2 SQIVND (reference sequence). The CDR3 loop reads CASSMGRYEKLFF. CDR3 sequence (DNA): TGTGCCAGTAGTATGGGCCGGTATGAAAAACTGTTTTTT.

This clonotype was seen only a few times. The rearrangement links TRBV6-1 to TRBJ2-7; D gene unclear. Germline-derived CDR1 and CDR2 are MNHNS and SASEGT. This CDR3 has 15 residues. The ends were cut back, 1 base at V and 4 bases at J, with 14 bases in the middle. CDR3 sequence reads: CASSEGARSLYEQYV. The CDR3 DNA is TGTGCCAGCAGTGAAGGCGCCCGATCGCTGTACGAGCAGTACGTC.

V usage is TRBV3-1 and J usage is TRBJ2-5; a weak D match, TRBD2 (5 bases). CDR3 length: 14 residues. Germline V gives CDR1 LGHDT, CDR2 YNNKEL (reference sequence). V dropped 1 base and J dropped 5 bases, with 11 bases sitting between them. Here the CDR3 DNA reads TGTGCCAGCAGCCAAGCTAGCATGCAGGAGACCCAGTACTTC. Its protein product is CASSQASMQETQYF.

The V call is TRBV12-5, the J call TRBJ2-7; 12 nucleotides line up with TRBD2. The CDR3 is 16 amino acids. Germline trimming cut 1 base from V and 1 base from J; bases unmatched to any gene: 2. Germline lookup yields CDR1 LGHNT and CDR2 FRNRAP. The DNA for the CDR3 is TGTGCTAGTGGTTTGGATACTAGCGGGGGGTCCTACGAGCAGTACTTC. It translates to CASGLDTSGGSYEQYF.

This clonotype has a count of ten or more. J is TRBJ2-1 and V is TRBV9; D is unresolved. The CDR3 runs 14 residues. In germline, CDR1 is SGDLS, CDR2 YYNGEE. Trimming stripped 3 bases from V and 1 base from J, with 8 bases between. The CDR3 reads CASSASRSYNEQFF. CDR3 nucleotide sequence: TGTGCCAGCAGCGCGAGTAGATCCTACAATGAGCAGTTCTTC.

A few counts support this clonotype. The chain couples TRBV5-5 to TRBJ2-7, with 7 bases identical to TRBD1. The J segment lost 4 bases and the V segment lost 1 base, leaving 8 bases of the junction unmatched. This CDR3 has 15 residues. CDR1 and CDR2 from the germline V gene are SGHKS and YYEKEE (reference sequence). The CDR3 coding sequence is TGTGCCAGCAGCTTGCCGTACAGGGGAACGTACGAGCAGTACTTC. Amino acid sequence: CASSLPYRGTYEQYF.

There are a few counts of this clonotype. The chain carries TRBV5-6 and TRBJ1-1, with D possibly matching TRBD1 (6 bases). Germline values: CDR1 SGHDT, CDR2 YYEEEE. The CDR3 length is 14 residues. Trimming removed 4 bases at V and 2 bases at J, with 12 bases between. CDR3: CASSRYRANTEAFF. The CDR3 bases are TGTGCCAGCAGCCGTTACAGGGCTAACACTGAAGCTTTCTTT.

The rearrangement uses TRBV28 and TRBJ2-5; D might be TRBD2 (6 bases). Germline V CDR1 and CDR2: MDHEN, SYDVKM. The CDR3 contains 14 residues. V was clipped by 5 bases and J by 6 bases, with 16 bases between them. In nucleotides, the CDR3 is TGTGCCAGCAGTCCCGGGGGAATGGGAAAGACCCAGTACTTC. Amino acid sequence: CASSPGGMGKTQYF.

In its sample, this clonotype was seen many times. The rearrangement links TRBV12-3 or TRBV12-4 to TRBJ1-1; D is perhaps TRBD1 (6 bases). CDR3 length equals 14 residues. V shed 4 bases and J shed 0 bases, with 9 bases lying between them. The CDR3 loop is CASSSGQMNTEAFF. The CDR3 nucleotides read TGTGCCAGCAGTTCGGGACAAATGAACACTGAAGCTTTCTTT.

This clonotype was observed at least ten times. The gene calls are TRBV3-1 and TRBJ2-7; D unresolved. Germline CDR1 reads LGHDT; CDR2 reads YNNKEL (reference sequence). The germline V and J ends were trimmed by 1 base and 1 base, with 8 bases remaining between them. CDR3 size: 14 residues. CDR3 in amino acids: CASSQGGRSYEQYV. The CDR3 bases are TGTGCCAGCAGCCAAGGGGGTAGATCCTACGAGCAGTACGTC.

The chain uses TRBV6-4 and TRBJ2-2; 10 bases map to TRBD1. Germline CDR1 is MRHNA and CDR2 is SNTAGT. V was clipped by 2 bases and J by 6 bases; unmatched bases: 0. The length of the CDR3 is 14 residues. CDR3: CASSDGTGAGELFF. The CDR3 DNA reads as TGTGCCAGCAGTGACGGGACAGGGGCCGGGGAGCTGTTTTTT.

CDR3 in DNA: TGCAGTGCTAGACCAGGGGGGGATGAGCAGTTCTTC. Translating gives CSARPGGDEQFF. The J gene is TRBJ2-1, the V gene TRBV20-1, with D possibly called TRBD1 or TRBD2 (7 bases each). The CDR3 loop spans 12 amino acids. CDR1 is DFQATT and CDR2 is SNEGSKA in the germline V gene (reference sequence). Trimming took 2 bases from V and 8 from J, leaving 10 bases between them.

J is TRBJ2-7 and V is TRBV2; 7 bases match TRBD1. Germline V gene data show CDR1 as SNHLY and CDR2 as FYNNEI. The CDR3 has 14 amino acids. The V and J ends lost 5 bases and 3 bases, in that order; junction bases with no gene match: 7. CDR3 DNA sequence: TGTGCCAGCAGTCCACCGGGACAGAACTACGAGCAGTACGTC. Its protein is CASSPPGQNYEQYV.

This clonotype has a count of ten or more. The CDR3 loop reads CASSSGPLEYEQYF. In DNA form, the CDR3 reads TGTGCCAGCAGCTCGGGACCTCTTGAATACGAGCAGTACTTC. The V and J genes are TRBV7-2 and TRBJ2-7; D might be TRBD1 or TRBD2, each matching 5 bases. Deletions cut 4 bases from V and 4 bases from J, with 14 bases between. CDR1 and CDR2 from the germline V gene are SGHTA and FQGNSA. The CDR3 has 14 amino acids.

This clonotype was detected many times. The rearrangement uses TRBV5-1 and TRBJ1-6, with no clear D. This CDR3 has 13 residues. Trimming pared 3 bases from V and 14 bases from J, leaving 15 bases between. Germline CDR1 reads SGHRS; CDR2 reads YFSETQ. The CDR3 loop is CASSSLTEEALHF. CDR3 sequence (DNA): TGCGCCAGCAGCTCTTTGACGGAGGAGGCCCTCCACTTT.